This entry features one TCR beta chain sequence. The antigen is undetermined. Germline V gene sequence: CDR1 PRHDT, CDR2 FYEKMQ (reference sequence). The ends were cut back, 4 bases at V and 5 bases at J, with 12 bases in the middle. The CDR3 covers 15 residues. Profiled with immunoSEQ multiplex PCR; TCRdb holds only in-frame clones, not every one. This sample carries fewer than 7,500 clones, roughly 90% of them seen once, and the ten largest clones take 30% to 45%. The data belong to a study of OX40 agonist ivuxolimab in advanced cancers. Study background: Patients in the trial were receiving intravenous ivuxolimab every 2 weeks, at doses of 0.01 to 10 mg/kg.

Study observations and caveats: Circulating CD4+ and CD8+ T cells showed clonal expansion by week 6 at 0.1 to 3.0 mg/kg.

J is TRBJ1-6 and V is TRBV13; perhaps TRBD1 as D (5 bases). The TCR sequence derives from an adult with an advanced solid tumor such as melanoma, head and neck, liver or kidney cancer. The sequenced sample was CD4+ or CD8+ T cells sorted from blood, obtained in a trial of the OX40 agonist ivuxolimab. The CDR3 region has the DNA TGTGCCAGCAGCTCCGGGACCCGGGATAATTCACCCCTCCACTTT. Residues: CASSSGTRDNSPLHF.